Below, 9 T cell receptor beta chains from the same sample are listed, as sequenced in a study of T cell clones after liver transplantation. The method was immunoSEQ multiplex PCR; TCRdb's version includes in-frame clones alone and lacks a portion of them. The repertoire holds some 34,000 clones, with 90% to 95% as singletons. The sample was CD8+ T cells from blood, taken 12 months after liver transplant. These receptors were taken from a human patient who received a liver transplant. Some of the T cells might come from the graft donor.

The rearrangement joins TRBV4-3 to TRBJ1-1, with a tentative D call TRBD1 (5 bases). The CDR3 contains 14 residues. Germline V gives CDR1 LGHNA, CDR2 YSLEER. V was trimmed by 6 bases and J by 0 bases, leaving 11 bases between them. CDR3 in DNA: TGCGCCAGCAGTGGGGGACTTTTGAACACTGAAGCTTTCTTT. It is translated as CASSGGLLNTEAFF.

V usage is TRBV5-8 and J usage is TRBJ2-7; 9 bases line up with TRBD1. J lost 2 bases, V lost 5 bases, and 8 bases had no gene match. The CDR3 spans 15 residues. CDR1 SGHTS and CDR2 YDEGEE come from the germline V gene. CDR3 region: CASSPGTGFPYEQYF. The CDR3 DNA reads TGTGCCAGCAGTCCCGGGACAGGGTTTCCCTACGAGCAGTACTTC.

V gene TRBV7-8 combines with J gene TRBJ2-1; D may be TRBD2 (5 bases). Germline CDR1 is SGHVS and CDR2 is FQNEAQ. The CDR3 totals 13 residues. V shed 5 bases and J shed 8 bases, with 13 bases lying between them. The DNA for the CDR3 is TGTGCCAGCAGCCCAGTTTTAGCGTATGAGCAGTTCTTC. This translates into CASSPVLAYEQFF.

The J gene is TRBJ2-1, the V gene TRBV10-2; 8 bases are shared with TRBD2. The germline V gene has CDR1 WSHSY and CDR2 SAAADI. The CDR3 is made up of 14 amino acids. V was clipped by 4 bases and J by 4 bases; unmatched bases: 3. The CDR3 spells CASSGAGEYNEQFF. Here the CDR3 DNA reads TGCGCCAGCAGTGGAGCGGGGGAGTACAATGAGCAGTTCTTC.

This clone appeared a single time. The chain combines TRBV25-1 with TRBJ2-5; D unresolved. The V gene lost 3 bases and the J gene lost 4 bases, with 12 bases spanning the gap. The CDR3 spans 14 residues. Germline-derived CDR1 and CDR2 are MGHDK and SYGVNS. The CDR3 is CASSERLLGETQYF. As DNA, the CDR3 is TGTGCCAGCAGTGAGAGGCTCCTCGGAGAGACCCAGTACTTC.

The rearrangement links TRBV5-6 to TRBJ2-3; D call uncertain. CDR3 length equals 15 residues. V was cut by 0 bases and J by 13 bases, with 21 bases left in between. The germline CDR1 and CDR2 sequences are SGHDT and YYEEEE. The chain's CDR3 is CASSLARPAEIRKYF. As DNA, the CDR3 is TGTGCCAGCAGCTTGGCAAGACCTGCAGAGATACGCAAGTATTTT.

CDR3 residues: CASSEARDSPTMYEQYF. Here the CDR3 DNA reads TGTGCCAGCAGTGAAGCGCGGGACAGCCCGACTATGTACGAGCAGTACTTC. The chain uses TRBV2 and TRBJ2-7; perhaps TRBD1 as D (7 bases). Germline V gene sequence: CDR1 SNHLY, CDR2 FYNNEI. The CDR3 contains 17 residues. With 0 bases removed from V and 4 bases from J, the gap between germline ends came to 19 bases.

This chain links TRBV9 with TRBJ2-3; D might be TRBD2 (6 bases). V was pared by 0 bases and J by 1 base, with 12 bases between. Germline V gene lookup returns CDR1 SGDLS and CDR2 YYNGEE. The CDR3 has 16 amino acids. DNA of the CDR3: TGTGCCAGCAGCGTAGACGGAGGGCGTGGCACAGATACGCAGTATTTT. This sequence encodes CASSVDGGRGTDTQYF.

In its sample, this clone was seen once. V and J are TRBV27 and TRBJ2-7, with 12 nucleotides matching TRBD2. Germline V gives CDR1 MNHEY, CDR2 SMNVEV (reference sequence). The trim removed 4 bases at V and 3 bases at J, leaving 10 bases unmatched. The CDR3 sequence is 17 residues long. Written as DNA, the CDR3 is TGTGCCAGCAGTTCACTACTAGCGGGAGGAAGATTCTACGAGCAGTACTTC. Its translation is CASSSLLAGGRFYEQYF.